This T cell receptor (beta chain) was recovered during a study of cytomegalovirus exposure and HLA in healthy donors. Points from the study as a whole: 87-base-pair reads could not separate some V segments, including TRBV6-2 and TRBV6-3. Analysis was carried out at a later point, and it linked a missense DCLRE1C variant to TCR beta V- and J-gene trimming.

This clone was seen a handful of times. Antigen unknown. The germline CDR1 and CDR2 sequences are ENHRY and SYGVKD. V trimming: 10 bases; J trimming: 4 bases; junction bases outside the gene matches: 15. The CDR3 is 15 residues long. The PCR had 60 Vbeta and 13 Jbeta primers. Data came from immunoSEQ multiplex PCR; TCRdb stores just in-frame clones and leaves some out. Found here are roughly 180,000 clones, 76% of them singletons; the top ten hold about 2.5%. The chain has TRBV10-3 and TRBJ2-5, with TRBD2 matching 7 bases. The specimen was PBMCs. The receptor's source is a woman aged 25 to 45 in good health and CMV-seropositive. This CDR3 reads CATRSTGGGPETQYF. As DNA, the CDR3 is TGTGCCACCCGCTCTACCGGGGGAGGGCCAGAGACCCAGTACTTC.